This T cell receptor beta chain was sequenced for a study of T cell repertoires in cytomegalovirus infection. On the study more broadly: Well-studied HLA-B-restricted epitopes and recently identified HLA-C-restricted epitopes of CMV were both used in the study. Public TCR beta signature analysis indicated the presence of both CMV infection and matching HLA type.

J lost 5 bases, V lost 0 bases, and 2 bases had no gene match. The CDR3 extends over 16 amino acids. Germline V gene lookup returns CDR1 LNHDA and CDR2 SQIVND (reference sequence). TCRdb fed the reads into MiXCR, producing one record per CDR3 protein. The sample consists of roughly 730,000 distinct CDR3 sequences, 33% of them appearing once. To note about this clonotype: Antigen: not known.

The V and J genes are TRBV19 and TRBJ2-1; 12 nucleotides line up with TRBD2. This material consisted of cultured PBMCs, taken from culture after CMV antigen stimulation. This receptor was obtained from a human donor in good health (CMV status not recorded). Some clones in this sample may be carry-over from other donors' samples. This CDR3 reads CASSIDPSGGDNEQFF. The CDR3 DNA follows: TGTGCCAGTAGTATAGACCCTAGCGGGGGGGACAATGAGCAGTTCTTC. The complete variable domain, with remaining parts taken from reference TRBV19 and TRBJ2-1, reads DGGITQSPKYLFRKEGQNVTLSCEQNLNHDAMYWYRQDPGQGLRLIYYSQIVNDFQKGDIAEGYSVSREKKESFPLTVTSAQKNPTAFYLCASSIDPSGGDNEQFFGPGTRLTVL.